A single sample is the source of the 16 T cell receptor beta chains below, sequenced in a study of cytomegalovirus exposure and HLA in healthy donors. Primers for the PCR totalled 60 Vbeta and 13 Jbeta. The table came from immunoSEQ multiplex PCR; TCRdb's copy has only in-frame clones and leaves some out. The sample includes around 120,000 clones, approximately 80% of them seen just once. Sequenced sample: PBMCs. The receptors stem from a man aged 25 to 45 in good health and CMV-seronegative.

CDR3 nucleotides: TGTGCCAGCAGCTTAACGGGACTAGCGGGAGTCAATGAGCAGTTCTTC. Translated: CASSLTGLAGVNEQFF. This sequence joins TRBV7-3 and TRBJ2-1; the match to TRBD2 covers 14 bases. The trim removed 0 bases at V and 6 bases at J, leaving 1 base unmatched. The CDR3 sequence is 16 residues long. Germline lookup yields CDR1 SGHTA and CDR2 FQGTGA. The full variable domain, rest sourced from reference TRBV7-3 and TRBJ2-1, is GAGVSQTPSNKVTEKGKYVELRCDPISGHTALYWYRQSLGQGPEFLIYFQGTGAADDSGLPNDRFFAVRPEGSVSTLKIQRTERGDSAVYLCASSLTGLAGVNEQFFGPGTRLTVL.

V gene TRBV6-1 combines with J gene TRBJ1-5; D not resolved. Trimming took 3 bases from V and 7 from J, leaving 13 bases between them. The CDR3 runs to 14 residues. The V gene's germline CDR1 is MNHNS and CDR2 SASEGT. CDR3 in DNA: TGTGCCAGCAGTGAGTGGGCTTCTGGGCAGCCCCAGCATTTT. It encodes CASSEWASGQPQHF.

This clone appeared a single time. The CDR3 bases are TGTGCCAGCAGTGTTGCAGCGGTTGAGCAGTTCTTC. Translation gives CASSVAAVEQFF. The rearrangement links TRBV2 to TRBJ2-1; tentative D call: TRBD2 (5 bases). The germline V gene has CDR1 SNHLY and CDR2 FYNNEI. The CDR3 extends over 12 amino acids. V lost 4 bases to trimming and J lost 9 bases, with 10 bases between them.

In its sample, this clone was seen a few times. The rearrangement links TRBV12-5 to TRBJ1-1; no reliable D call. CDR1 is LGHNT and CDR2 is FRNRAP in the germline V gene. The CDR3 sequence is 12 residues long. The V end was cut by 2 bases, the J end by 2 bases, with 3 bases between. CDR3 protein: CASGLSNTEAFF. For the CDR3, the DNA is TGTGCTAGTGGTTTGAGCAACACTGAAGCTTTCTTT.

The V call is TRBV11-3, the J call TRBJ2-3; 8 positions match TRBD2. Germline assignment: CDR1 SGHNT and CDR2 YENEEA. V dropped 3 bases and J dropped 0; count of bases not matched to a gene: 8. The CDR3 extends over 17 amino acids. The CDR3 loop is CASSFSWREVSTDTQYF. The CDR3 DNA follows: TGTGCCAGCAGCTTTTCTTGGCGGGAGGTTAGCACAGATACGCAGTATTTT.

J is TRBJ2-7 and V is TRBV5-1, with 16 bases aligning to TRBD2. Trimming removed 4 bases from V and 6 bases from J; junction bases left unmatched: 10. Germline V gene data show CDR1 as SGHRS and CDR2 as YFSETQ. The CDR3 consists of 17 residues. The chain's CDR3 is CASSTGLAGGFAVEQYF. The CDR3, as DNA: TGCGCCAGCAGCACGGGACTAGCGGGAGGGTTTGCAGTCGAGCAGTACTTC.

J is TRBJ2-5 and V is TRBV7-6; 7 positions match TRBD1. CDR3 size: 20 residues. The V gene's germline CDR1 is SGHVS and CDR2 FNYEAQ. Trimming cost V 5 bases and J 4 bases; bases outside gene matches: 25. For the CDR3, the DNA is TGTGCCAGCAGCAACCTAACAGGGGAGATCTTCAGGGGTTCGGCAGAGACCCAGTACTTC. This sequence encodes CASSNLTGEIFRGSAETQYF.

This chain uses TRBV19 with TRBJ1-5; 7 bases fit TRBD1. Germline CDR1 and CDR2: LNHDA and SQIVND (reference sequence). This CDR3 is built from 18 residues. V was pared by 2 bases and J by 2 bases, with 12 bases of the junction left unmatched. CDR3 nucleotides: TGTGCCAGTAGTATAATATTTGGACAGGTCCATGGCAATCAGCCCCAGCATTTT. Translated, it gives CASSIIFGQVHGNQPQHF.

This chain connects TRBV30 to TRBJ2-1; 14 bases line up with TRBD2. Looked up from germline, CDR1 is GTSNPN and CDR2 is SVGIG (reference sequence). V was pared by 4 bases and J by 8 bases, with 10 bases of the junction left unmatched. The CDR3 is 16 amino acids. CDR3 region: CAWTGTSGSHGDEQFF. The DNA for the CDR3 is TGTGCCTGGACGGGGACTAGCGGGAGCCACGGGGATGAGCAGTTCTTC.

Only a few counts were recorded for this clone. The chain recombines TRBV28 with TRBJ2-7; 8 bases match TRBD2. CDR1 and CDR2 (germline): MDHEN, SYDVKM. Unmatched junction bases numbered 8, after V lost 3 bases and J lost 7 bases. The length of the CDR3 is 14 residues. The CDR3 reads CASSFPTPGGEQYF. CDR3 sequence (DNA): TGTGCCAGCAGTTTCCCCACCCCGGGGGGGGAGCAGTACTTC.

This clone occurred once. The rearrangement uses TRBV5-6 and TRBJ2-2, with D possibly being TRBD1 (6 bases). V dropped 1 base and J dropped 3 bases, with 10 bases sitting between them. The CDR3 extends over 15 amino acids. Per the germline V gene, CDR1 is SGHDT and CDR2 is YYEEEE. CDR3 coding DNA: TGTGCCAGCAGCTTGTTACAGGGTGACACCGGGGAGCTGTTTTTT. Protein product: CASSLLQGDTGELFF. Variable domain in full (rest from reference TRBV5-6 and TRBJ2-2): DAGVTQSPTHLIKTRGQQVTLRCSPKSGHDTVSWYQQALGQGPQFIFQYYEEEERQRGNFPDRFSGHQFPNYSSELNVNALLLGDSALYLCASSLLQGDTGELFFGEGSRLTVL.

This chain joins TRBV9 and TRBJ2-3; 11 nucleotides agree with TRBD2. The length of the CDR3 is 17 residues. Germline values: CDR1 SGDLS, CDR2 YYNGEE. V gave up 3 bases and J gave up 1 base; unmatched junction bases: 7. CDR3 DNA: TGTGCCAGCAGCGCCGGGGGGACTAGCGGTCGCACAGATACGCAGTATTTT. Translated: CASSAGGTSGRTDTQYF.

This clone was counted once. The rearrangement uses TRBV29-1 and TRBJ2-5; D perhaps matches TRBD1 (5 bases). Gene TRBJ2-7 matches the end of the DNA better, so the J call may be wrong. CDR1 and CDR2 (germline): SQVTM, ANQGSEA. The CDR3 runs to 12 residues. The CDR3 reads CSVDQGNYEQYF. As DNA, the CDR3 is TGCAGCGTTGACCAGGGAAACTACGAGCAGTACTTC.

The chain links TRBV11-2 to TRBJ2-1; no definite D call. The V gene lost 5 bases and the J gene lost 1 base, with 6 bases spanning the gap. CDR1 and CDR2 from the germline V gene are SGHAT and FQNNGV. This CDR3 contains 13 residues. CDR3 sequence reads: CASSPQSYNEQFF. CDR3 DNA: TGTGCCAGCAGCCCGCAGTCCTACAATGAGCAGTTCTTC. The full variable domain, completed using reference TRBV11-2 and TRBJ2-1, is EAGVAQSPRYKIIEKRQSVAFWCNPISGHATLYWYQQILGQGPKLLIQFQNNGVVDDSQLPKDRFSAERLKGVDSTLKIQPAKLEDSAVYLCASSPQSYNEQFFGPGTRLTVL.

This clone appeared a few times. The gene calls are TRBV6-5 and TRBJ2-1; 7 nucleotides align to TRBD1. The ends lost 8 bases at V and 4 bases at J; junction bases unmatched: 5. Germline CDR1 reads MNHEY; CDR2 reads SVGAGI. The CDR3 is 13 residues long. CDR3 region: CASSGQDYNEQFF. DNA for the CDR3: TGTGCCAGCTCCGGACAGGATTACAATGAGCAGTTCTTC.

The chain recombines TRBV27 with TRBJ2-7, with 7 nucleotides matching TRBD1. The germline gives CDR1 MNHEY, CDR2 SMNVEV (reference sequence). This CDR3 contains 14 residues. The V gene end was trimmed by 6 bases and the J gene end by 4 bases; junction bases not matched to a gene: 9. This CDR3 is CASSNTGVSYEQYF. The CDR3 DNA follows: TGTGCCAGCAGCAATACAGGGGTCTCTTACGAGCAGTACTTC.